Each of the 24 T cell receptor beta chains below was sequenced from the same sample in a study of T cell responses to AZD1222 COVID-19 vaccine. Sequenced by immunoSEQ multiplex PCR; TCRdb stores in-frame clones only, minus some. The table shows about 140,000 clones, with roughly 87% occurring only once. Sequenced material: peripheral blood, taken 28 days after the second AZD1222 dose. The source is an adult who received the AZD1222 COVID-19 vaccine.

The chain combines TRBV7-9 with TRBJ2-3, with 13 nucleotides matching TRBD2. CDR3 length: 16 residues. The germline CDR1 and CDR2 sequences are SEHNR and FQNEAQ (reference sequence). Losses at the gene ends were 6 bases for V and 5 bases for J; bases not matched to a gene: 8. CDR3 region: CASRLAGGPGGDTQYF. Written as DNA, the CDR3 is TGTGCCAGCAGACTAGCGGGAGGGCCAGGGGGAGATACGCAGTATTTT.

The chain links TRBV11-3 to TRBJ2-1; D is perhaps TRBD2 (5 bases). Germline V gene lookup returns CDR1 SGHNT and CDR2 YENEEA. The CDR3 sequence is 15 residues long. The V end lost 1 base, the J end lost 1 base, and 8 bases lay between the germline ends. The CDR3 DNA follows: TGTGCCAGCAGCTTAGCGGGATTATCCTACAATGAGCAGTTCTTC. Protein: CASSLAGLSYNEQFF.

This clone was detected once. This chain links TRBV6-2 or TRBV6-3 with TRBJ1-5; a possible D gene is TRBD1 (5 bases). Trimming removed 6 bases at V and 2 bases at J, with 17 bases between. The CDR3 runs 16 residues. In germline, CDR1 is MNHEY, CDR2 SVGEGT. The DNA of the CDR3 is TGTGCCAGCAGCCACCCCTCAGGGTTCGGCAATCAGCCCCAGCATTTT. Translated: CASSHPSGFGNQPQHF.

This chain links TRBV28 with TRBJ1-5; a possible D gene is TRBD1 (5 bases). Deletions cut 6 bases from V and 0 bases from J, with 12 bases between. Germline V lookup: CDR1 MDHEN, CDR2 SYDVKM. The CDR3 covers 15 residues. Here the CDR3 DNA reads TGTGCCAGCAGCTCCGGGACGAGTAGCAATCAGCCCCAGCATTTT. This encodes CASSSGTSSNQPQHF.

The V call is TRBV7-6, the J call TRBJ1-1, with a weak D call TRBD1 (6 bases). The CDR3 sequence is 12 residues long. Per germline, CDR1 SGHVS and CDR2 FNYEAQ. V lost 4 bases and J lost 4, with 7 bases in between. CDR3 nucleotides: TGTGCCAGCAGCTCGACAGGCACTGAAGCTTTCTTT. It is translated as CASSSTGTEAFF. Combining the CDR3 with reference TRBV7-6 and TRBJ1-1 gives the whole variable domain GAGVSQSPRYKVTKRGQDVALRCDPISGHVSLYWYRQALGQGPEFLTYFNYEAQQDKSGLPNDRFSAERPEGSISTLTIQRTEQRDSAMYRCASSSTGTEAFFGQGTRLTVV.

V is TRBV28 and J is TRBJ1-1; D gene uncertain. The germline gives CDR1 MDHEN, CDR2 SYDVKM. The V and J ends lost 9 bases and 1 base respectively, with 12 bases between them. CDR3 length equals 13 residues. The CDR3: CASTRVTNTEAFF. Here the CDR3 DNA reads TGTGCCAGTACGAGGGTTACGAACACTGAAGCTTTCTTT.

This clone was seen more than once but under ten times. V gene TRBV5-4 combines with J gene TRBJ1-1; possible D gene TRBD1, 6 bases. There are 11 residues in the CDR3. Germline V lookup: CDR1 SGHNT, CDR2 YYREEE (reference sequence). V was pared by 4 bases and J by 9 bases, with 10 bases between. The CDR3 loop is CASSRGTQAFF. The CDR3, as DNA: TGTGCCAGCAGCAGGGGGACCCAAGCTTTCTTT. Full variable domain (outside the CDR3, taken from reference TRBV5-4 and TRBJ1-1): ETGVTQSPTHLIKTRGQQVTLRCSSQSGHNTVSWYQQALGQGPQFIFQYYREEENGRGNFPPRFSGLQFPNYSSELNVNALELDDSALYLCASSRGTQAFFGQGTRLTVV.

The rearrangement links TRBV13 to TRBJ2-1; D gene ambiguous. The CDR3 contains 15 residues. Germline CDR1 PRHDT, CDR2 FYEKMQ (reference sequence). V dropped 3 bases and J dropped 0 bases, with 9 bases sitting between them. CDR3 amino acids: CASSFGKSSYNEQFF. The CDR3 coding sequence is TGTGCCAGCAGCTTCGGAAAGAGCTCCTACAATGAGCAGTTCTTC.

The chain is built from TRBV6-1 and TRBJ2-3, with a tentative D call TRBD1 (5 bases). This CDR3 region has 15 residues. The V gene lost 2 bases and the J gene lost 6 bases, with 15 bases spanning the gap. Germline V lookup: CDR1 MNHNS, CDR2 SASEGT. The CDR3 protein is CASSESPGSVDTQYF. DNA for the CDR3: TGTGCCAGCAGTGAATCCCCAGGGTCAGTGGATACGCAGTATTTT.

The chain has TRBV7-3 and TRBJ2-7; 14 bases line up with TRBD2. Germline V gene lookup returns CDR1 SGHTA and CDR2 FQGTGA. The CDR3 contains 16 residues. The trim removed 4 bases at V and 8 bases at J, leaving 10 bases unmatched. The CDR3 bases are TGTGCCAGCAGCTCCAGGGGGACTAGCGGGAGTGACAAGCAGTACTTC. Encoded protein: CASSSRGTSGSDKQYF.

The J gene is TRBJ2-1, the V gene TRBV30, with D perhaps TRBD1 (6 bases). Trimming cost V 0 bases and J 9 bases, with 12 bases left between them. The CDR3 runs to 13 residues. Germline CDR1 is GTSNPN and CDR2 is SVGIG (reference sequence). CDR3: CAWSVSRTVEQFF. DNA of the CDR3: TGTGCCTGGAGTGTAAGTCGGACAGTTGAGCAGTTCTTC.

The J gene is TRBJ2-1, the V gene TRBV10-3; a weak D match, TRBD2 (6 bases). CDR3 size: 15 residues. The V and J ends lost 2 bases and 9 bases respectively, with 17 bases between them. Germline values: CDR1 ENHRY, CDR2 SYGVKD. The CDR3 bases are TGTGCCATCAGTGAGAAACTACAACTGGGGGGTGAGCAGTTCTTC. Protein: CAISEKLQLGGEQFF.

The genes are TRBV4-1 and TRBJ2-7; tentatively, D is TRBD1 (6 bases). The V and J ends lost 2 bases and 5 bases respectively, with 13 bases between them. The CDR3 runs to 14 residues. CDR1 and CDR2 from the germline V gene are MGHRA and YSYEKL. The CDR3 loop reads CASSQSTGSHEQYF. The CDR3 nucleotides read TGCGCCAGCAGCCAATCCACAGGGAGCCACGAGCAGTACTTC.

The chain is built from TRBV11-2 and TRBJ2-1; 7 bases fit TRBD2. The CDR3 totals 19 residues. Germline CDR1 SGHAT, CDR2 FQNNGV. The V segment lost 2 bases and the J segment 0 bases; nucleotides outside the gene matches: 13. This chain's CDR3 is CASSLKGDGRTSSYNEQFF. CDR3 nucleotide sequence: TGTGCCAGCAGCTTAAAAGGGGACGGGAGGACGAGCTCCTACAATGAGCAGTTCTTC.

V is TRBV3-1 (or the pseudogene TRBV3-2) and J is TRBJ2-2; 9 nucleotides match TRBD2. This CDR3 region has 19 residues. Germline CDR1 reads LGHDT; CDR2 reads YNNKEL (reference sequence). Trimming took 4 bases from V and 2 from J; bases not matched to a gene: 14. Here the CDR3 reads CASSPAGVGSGSNTGELFF. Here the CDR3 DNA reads TGTGCCAGCAGCCCAGCGGGGGTTGGTAGCGGGAGCAACACCGGGGAGCTGTTTTTT.

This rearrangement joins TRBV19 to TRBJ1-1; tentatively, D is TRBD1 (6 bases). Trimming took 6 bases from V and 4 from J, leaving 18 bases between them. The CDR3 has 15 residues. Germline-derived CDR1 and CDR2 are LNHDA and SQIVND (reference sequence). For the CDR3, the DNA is TGTGCCAGTAGACCTAGAGGGGGGACCGGCACTGAAGCTTTCTTT. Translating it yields CASRPRGGTGTEAFF.

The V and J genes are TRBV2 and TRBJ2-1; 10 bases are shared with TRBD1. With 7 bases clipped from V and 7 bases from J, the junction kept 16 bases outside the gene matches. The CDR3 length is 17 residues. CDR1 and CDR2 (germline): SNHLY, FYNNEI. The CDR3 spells CASKGRSGTGVGNEQFF. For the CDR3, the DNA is TGTGCCAGCAAAGGTCGTTCGGGGACAGGGGTTGGGAATGAGCAGTTCTTC.

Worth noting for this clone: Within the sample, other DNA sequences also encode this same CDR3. CDR3 bases: TGTGCCAGCAGTTTACTAATGAACACTGAAGCTTTCTTT. Its translation is CASSLLMNTEAFF. The gene calls are TRBV27 and TRBJ1-1; D not certain. Germline CDR1 reads MNHEY; CDR2 reads SMNVEV (reference sequence). This CDR3 comprises 13 residues. Deletions cut 2 bases from V and 0 bases from J, with 4 bases between.

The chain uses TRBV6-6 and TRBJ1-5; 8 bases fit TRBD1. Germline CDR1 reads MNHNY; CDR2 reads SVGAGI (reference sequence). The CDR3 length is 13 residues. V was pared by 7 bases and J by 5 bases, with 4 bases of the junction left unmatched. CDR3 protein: CASTQGVDQPQHF. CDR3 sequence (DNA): TGTGCCAGCACACAGGGGGTTGATCAGCCCCAGCATTTT.

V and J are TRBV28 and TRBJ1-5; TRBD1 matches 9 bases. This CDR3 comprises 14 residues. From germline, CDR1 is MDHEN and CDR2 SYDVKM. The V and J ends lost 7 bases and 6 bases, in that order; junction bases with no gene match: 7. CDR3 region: CASTQQGASQPQHF. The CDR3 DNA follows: TGTGCCAGCACCCAACAGGGGGCGAGTCAGCCCCAGCATTTT.

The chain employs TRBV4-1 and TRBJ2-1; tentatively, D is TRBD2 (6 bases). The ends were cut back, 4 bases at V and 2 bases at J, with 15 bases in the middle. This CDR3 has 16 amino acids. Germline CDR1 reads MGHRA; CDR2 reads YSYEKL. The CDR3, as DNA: TGCGCCAGCAGCCGGGGCGGGGTGGCCCCCTACAATGAGCAGTTCTTC. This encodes CASSRGGVAPYNEQFF.

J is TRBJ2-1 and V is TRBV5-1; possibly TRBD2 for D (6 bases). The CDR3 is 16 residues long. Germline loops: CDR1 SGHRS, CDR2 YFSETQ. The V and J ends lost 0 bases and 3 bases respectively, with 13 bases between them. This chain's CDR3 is CASSLAGGTGYNEQFF. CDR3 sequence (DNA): TGCGCCAGCAGCTTGGCCGGTGGGACTGGCTACAATGAGCAGTTCTTC.

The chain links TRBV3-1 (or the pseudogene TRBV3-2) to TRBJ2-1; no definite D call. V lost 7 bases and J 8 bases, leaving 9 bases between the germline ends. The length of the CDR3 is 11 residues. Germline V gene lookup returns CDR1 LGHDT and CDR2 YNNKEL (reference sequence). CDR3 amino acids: CASTSAYEQFF. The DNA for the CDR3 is TGTGCCAGCACCTCCGCCTATGAGCAGTTCTTC.

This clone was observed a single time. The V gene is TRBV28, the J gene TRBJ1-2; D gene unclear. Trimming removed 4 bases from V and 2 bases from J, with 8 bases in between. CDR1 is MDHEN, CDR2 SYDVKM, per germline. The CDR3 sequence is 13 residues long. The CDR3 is CASSSTGNYGYTF. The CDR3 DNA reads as TGTGCCAGCAGTTCGACCGGGAACTATGGCTACACCTTC.